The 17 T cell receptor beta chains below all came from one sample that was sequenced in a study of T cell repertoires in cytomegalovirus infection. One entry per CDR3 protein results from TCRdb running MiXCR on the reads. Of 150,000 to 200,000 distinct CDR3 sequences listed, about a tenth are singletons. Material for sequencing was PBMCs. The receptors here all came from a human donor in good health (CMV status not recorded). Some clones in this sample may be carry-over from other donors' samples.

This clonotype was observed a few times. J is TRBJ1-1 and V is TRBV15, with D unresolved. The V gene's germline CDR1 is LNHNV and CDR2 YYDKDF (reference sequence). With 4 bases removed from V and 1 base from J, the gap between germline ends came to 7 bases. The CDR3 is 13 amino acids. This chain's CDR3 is CATSKAGNTEAFF. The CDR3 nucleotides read TGTGCCACCAGCAAAGCAGGGAACACTGAAGCTTTCTTT. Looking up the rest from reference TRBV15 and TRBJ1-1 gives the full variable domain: DAMVIQNPRYQVTQFGKPVTLSCSQTLNHNVMYWYQQKSSQAPKLLFHYYDKDFNNEADTPDNFQSRRPNTSFCFLDIRSPGLGDTAMYLCATSKAGNTEAFFGQGTRLTVV.

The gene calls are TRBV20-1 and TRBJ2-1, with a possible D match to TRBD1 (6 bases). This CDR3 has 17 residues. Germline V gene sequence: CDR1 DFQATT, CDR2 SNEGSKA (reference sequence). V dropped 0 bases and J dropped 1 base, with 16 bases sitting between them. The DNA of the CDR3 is TGCAGTGCTAGAGATCCGTCTGGGCAGGGGTCCTACAATGAGCAGTTCTTC. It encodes CSARDPSGQGSYNEQFF.

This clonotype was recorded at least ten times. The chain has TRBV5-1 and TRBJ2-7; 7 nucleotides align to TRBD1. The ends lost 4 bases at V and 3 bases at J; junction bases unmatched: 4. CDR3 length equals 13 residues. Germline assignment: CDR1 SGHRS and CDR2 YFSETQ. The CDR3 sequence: CASSEGTDYEQYF. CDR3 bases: TGCGCCAGCAGCGAAGGGACAGACTACGAGCAGTACTTC.

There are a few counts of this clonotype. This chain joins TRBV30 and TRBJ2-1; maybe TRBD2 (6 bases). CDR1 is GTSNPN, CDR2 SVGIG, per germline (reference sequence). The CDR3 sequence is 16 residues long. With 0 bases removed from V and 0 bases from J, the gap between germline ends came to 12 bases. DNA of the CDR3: TGTGCCTGGAGTGTAGGAGGGGAACACTCCTACAATGAGCAGTTCTTC. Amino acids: CAWSVGGEHSYNEQFF.

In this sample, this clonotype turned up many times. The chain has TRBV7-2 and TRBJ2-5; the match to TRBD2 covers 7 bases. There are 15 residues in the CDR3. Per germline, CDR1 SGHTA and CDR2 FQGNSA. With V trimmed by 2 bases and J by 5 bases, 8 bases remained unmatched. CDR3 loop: CASSLSPGRWETQYF. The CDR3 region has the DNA TGTGCCAGCAGCTTATCACCCGGGAGGTGGGAGACCCAGTACTTC. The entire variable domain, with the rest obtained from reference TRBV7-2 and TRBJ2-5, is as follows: GAGVSQSPSNKVTEKGKDVELRCDPISGHTALYWYRQSLGQGLEFLIYFQGNSAPDKSGLPSDRFSAERTGGSVSTLTIQRTQQEDSAVYLCASSLSPGRWETQYFGPGTRLLVL.

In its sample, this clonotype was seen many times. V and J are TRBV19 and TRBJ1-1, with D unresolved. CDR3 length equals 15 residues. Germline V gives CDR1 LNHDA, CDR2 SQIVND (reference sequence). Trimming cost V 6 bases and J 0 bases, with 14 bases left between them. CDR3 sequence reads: CASRLPDGMNTEAFF. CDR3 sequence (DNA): TGTGCCAGTAGATTGCCCGATGGTATGAACACTGAAGCTTTCTTT.

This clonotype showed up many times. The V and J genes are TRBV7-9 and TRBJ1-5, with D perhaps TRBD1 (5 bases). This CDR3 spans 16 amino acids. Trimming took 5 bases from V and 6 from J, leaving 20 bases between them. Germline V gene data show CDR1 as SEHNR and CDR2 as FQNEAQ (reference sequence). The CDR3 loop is CASSPLGQGEAQPQHF. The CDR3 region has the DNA TGTGCCAGCAGCCCTCTCGGCCAGGGCGAGGCTCAGCCCCAGCATTTT.

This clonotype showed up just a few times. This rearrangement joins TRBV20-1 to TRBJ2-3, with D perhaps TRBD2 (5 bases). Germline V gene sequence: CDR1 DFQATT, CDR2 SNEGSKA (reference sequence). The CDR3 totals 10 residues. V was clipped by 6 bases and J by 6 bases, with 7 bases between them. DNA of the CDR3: TGCAGTGCGGGAGCGGATACGCAGTATTTT. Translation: CSAGADTQYF.

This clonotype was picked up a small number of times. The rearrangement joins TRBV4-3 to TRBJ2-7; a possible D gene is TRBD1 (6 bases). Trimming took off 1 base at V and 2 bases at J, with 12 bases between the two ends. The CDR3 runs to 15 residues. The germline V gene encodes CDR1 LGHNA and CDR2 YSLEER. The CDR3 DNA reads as TGCGCCAGCAGCCAAGGAATAGGACAGCCCTACGAGCAGTACTTC. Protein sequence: CASSQGIGQPYEQYF.

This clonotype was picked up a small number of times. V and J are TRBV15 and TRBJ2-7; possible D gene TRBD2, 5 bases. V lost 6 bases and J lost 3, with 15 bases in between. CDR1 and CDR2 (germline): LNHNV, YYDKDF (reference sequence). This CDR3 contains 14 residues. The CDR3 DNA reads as TGTGCCACCAGTACGGGGTTACCCCTCTACGAGCAGTACTTC. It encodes CATSTGLPLYEQYF.

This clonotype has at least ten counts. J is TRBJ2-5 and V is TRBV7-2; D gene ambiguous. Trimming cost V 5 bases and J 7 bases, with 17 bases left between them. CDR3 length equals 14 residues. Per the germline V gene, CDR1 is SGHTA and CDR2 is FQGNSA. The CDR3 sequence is CASSPDRWEGTQYF. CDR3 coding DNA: TGTGCCAGCAGCCCCGATCGGTGGGAAGGGACCCAGTACTTC.

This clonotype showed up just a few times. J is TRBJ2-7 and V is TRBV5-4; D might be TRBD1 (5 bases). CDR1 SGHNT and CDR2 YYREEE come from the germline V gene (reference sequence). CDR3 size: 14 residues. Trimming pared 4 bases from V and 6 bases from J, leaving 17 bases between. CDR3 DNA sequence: TGTGCCAGCAGCGTTAGTACCTTAGGGGTCGAGCAGTACTTC. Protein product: CASSVSTLGVEQYF.

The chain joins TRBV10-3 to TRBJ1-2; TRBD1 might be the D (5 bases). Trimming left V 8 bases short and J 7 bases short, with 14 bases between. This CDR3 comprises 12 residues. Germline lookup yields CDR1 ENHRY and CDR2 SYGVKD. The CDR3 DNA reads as TGTGCCATCGCTACCGGGACGAGTGGCTACACCTTC. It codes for CAIATGTSGYTF.

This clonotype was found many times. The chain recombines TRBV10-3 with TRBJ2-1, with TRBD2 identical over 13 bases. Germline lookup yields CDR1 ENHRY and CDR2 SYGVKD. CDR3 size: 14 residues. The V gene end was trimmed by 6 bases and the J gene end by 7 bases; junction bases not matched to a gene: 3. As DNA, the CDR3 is TGTGCCATCAGGACTAGCGGGGGGTCTAATGAGCAGTTCTTC. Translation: CAIRTSGGSNEQFF.

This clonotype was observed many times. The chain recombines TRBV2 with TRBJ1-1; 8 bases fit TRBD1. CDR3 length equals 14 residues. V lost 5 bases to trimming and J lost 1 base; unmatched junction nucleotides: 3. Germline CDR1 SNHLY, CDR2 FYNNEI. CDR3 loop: CASSRTGTNTEAFF. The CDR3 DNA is TGTGCCAGCAGTCGGACAGGGACGAACACTGAAGCTTTCTTT. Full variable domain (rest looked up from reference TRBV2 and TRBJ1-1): EPEVTQTPSHQVTQMGQEVILRCVPISNHLYFYWYRQILGQKVEFLVSFYNNEISEKSEIFDDQFSVERPDGSNFTLKIRSTKLEDSAMYFCASSRTGTNTEAFFGQGTRLTVV.

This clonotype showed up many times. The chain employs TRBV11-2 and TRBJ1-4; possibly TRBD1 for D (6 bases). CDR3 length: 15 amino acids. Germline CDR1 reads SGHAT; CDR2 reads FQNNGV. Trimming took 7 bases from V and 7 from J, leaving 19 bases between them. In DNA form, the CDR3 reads TGTGCCAGCACTTTGTCCGGGACATCACGTGAAAAACTGTTTTTT. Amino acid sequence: CASTLSGTSREKLFF.

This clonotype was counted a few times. As DNA, the CDR3 is TGCAGTGCTAGAGATCTGGGAGTAGCGGGAGTTCTCGAGCAGTACTTC. Encoded protein: CSARDLGVAGVLEQYF. The chain employs TRBV20-1 and TRBJ2-7, with 9 bases lining up with TRBD2. The CDR3 runs 16 residues. CDR1 and CDR2 from the germline V gene are DFQATT and SNEGSKA (reference sequence). V trimming: 0 bases; J trimming: 6 bases; junction bases outside the gene matches: 12.